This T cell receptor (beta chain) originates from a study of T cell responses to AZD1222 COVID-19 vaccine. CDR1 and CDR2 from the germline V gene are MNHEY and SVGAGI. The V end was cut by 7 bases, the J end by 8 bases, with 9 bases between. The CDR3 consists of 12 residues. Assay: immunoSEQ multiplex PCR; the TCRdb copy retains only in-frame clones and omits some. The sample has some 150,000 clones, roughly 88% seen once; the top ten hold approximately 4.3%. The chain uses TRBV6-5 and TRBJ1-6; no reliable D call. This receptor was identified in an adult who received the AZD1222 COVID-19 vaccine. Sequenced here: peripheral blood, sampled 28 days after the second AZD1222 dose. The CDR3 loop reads CASKLLDSPLHF. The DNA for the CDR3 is TGTGCCAGCAAGCTATTGGATTCACCCCTCCACTTT.